A selection of T cell receptor beta chains follows, all from one sample in a study of blood T cell repertoires in COVID-19. Profiled with immunoSEQ multiplex PCR; TCRdb holds only in-frame clones, not every one. The table shows about 210,000 clones, with roughly 86% occurring only once. The sequencing input was peripheral blood. The source of these receptors is a middle-aged woman with acute or convalescent COVID-19. Both conserved end residues are part of each CDR3. The order of the fields is V gene, clone size, D gene, J gene, CDR3 protein, CDR3 DNA. D genes are given only for firm matches. Some rows mark clone size as missing; the rest say once, few, many or name a class of expanded clone.

v_call: TRBV30
clone_size: -
d_call: -
j_call: TRBJ2-1
cdr3_aa: CAWSSRNEQFF
cdr3_nt: TGTGCCTGGAGTTCGAGGAATGAGCAGTTCTTC

v_call: TRBV6-2/TRBV6-3
clone_size: -
d_call: -
j_call: TRBJ1-2
cdr3_aa: CASSSTVRREGYTF
cdr3_nt: TGTGCCAGCAGTTCTACGGTCAGGAGGGAAGGCTACACCTTC

v_call: TRBV19
clone_size: -
d_call: -
j_call: TRBJ1-5
cdr3_aa: CASSRGLNSNQPQHF
cdr3_nt: TGTGCCAGTAGCCGAGGGCTTAATAGCAATCAGCCCCAGCATTTT

v_call: TRBV15
clone_size: -
d_call: -
j_call: TRBJ2-3
cdr3_aa: CATSRVRALSTDTQYF
cdr3_nt: TGTGCCACCAGCAGAGTACGCGCTCTTAGCACAGATACGCAGTATTTT

v_call: TRBV5-1
clone_size: -
d_call: -
j_call: TRBJ2-3
cdr3_aa: CASSLSGHSTDTQYF
cdr3_nt: TGCGCCAGCAGCTTGTCGGGACACAGCACAGATACGCAGTATTTT

v_call: TRBV27
clone_size: -
d_call: TRBD1
j_call: TRBJ1-2
cdr3_aa: CASRPGQGVGMVYGYTF
cdr3_nt: TGTGCCAGCAGACCCGGACAGGGGGTGGGGATGGTCTATGGCTACACCTTC

v_call: TRBV6-6
clone_size: -
d_call: TRBD1
j_call: TRBJ1-2
cdr3_aa: CASSYSISGGNYGYTF
cdr3_nt: TGTGCCAGCAGTTACTCGATATCAGGGGGGAACTATGGCTACACCTTC

v_call: TRBV19
clone_size: -
d_call: TRBD2
j_call: TRBJ2-1
cdr3_aa: CASSQGGSARGEQFF
cdr3_nt: TGTGCCAGTAGTCAGGGCGGGAGTGCCCGGGGTGAGCAGTTCTTC

v_call: TRBV12-3/TRBV12-4
clone_size: -
d_call: TRBD1
j_call: TRBJ1-2
cdr3_aa: CASSSGQLTGYTF
cdr3_nt: TGTGCCAGCAGTTCGGGACAGCTAACCGGCTACACCTTC

v_call: TRBV5-6
clone_size: -
d_call: -
j_call: TRBJ1-6
cdr3_aa: CASSLRGALAPLHF
cdr3_nt: TGTGCCAGCAGCTTGCGGGGTGCCCTAGCTCCCCTCCACTTT

v_call: TRBV12-3/TRBV12-4
clone_size: -
d_call: -
j_call: TRBJ2-1
cdr3_aa: CASKGGNEQFF
cdr3_nt: TGTGCCAGCAAAGGGGGAAATGAGCAGTTCTTC

v_call: TRBV19
clone_size: -
d_call: -
j_call: TRBJ2-3
cdr3_aa: CASSISGSTDTQYF
cdr3_nt: TGTGCCAGTAGTATCAGCGGGAGCACAGATACGCAGTATTTT

v_call: TRBV10-3
clone_size: -
d_call: TRBD2
j_call: TRBJ2-7
cdr3_aa: CAISQGTSGDEQYF
cdr3_nt: TGTGCCATCAGCCAAGGGACTAGCGGGGACGAGCAGTACTTC

v_call: TRBV7-8
clone_size: -
d_call: -
j_call: TRBJ1-2
cdr3_aa: CASSQMAEDGYTF
cdr3_nt: TGTGCCAGCAGCCAGATGGCGGAAGATGGCTACACCTTC

v_call: TRBV10-1
clone_size: once
d_call: TRBD2
j_call: TRBJ2-5
cdr3_aa: CASSGRSASGRETQYF
cdr3_nt: TGCGCCAGCAGTGGGAGGTCGGCTAGCGGGAGGGAGACCCAGTACTTC

v_call: TRBV7-6
clone_size: -
d_call: -
j_call: TRBJ2-4
cdr3_aa: CASSLGGLGSIQYF
cdr3_nt: TGTGCCAGCAGCTTAGGCGGTCTCGGGAGCATTCAGTACTTC

v_call: TRBV27
clone_size: -
d_call: TRBD1
j_call: TRBJ2-7
cdr3_aa: CASSPWTGGYEQYF
cdr3_nt: TGTGCCAGCAGTCCCTGGACAGGGGGCTACGAGCAGTACTTC

v_call: TRBV29-1
clone_size: -
d_call: -
j_call: TRBJ1-1
cdr3_aa: CSVFQGGAEAFF
cdr3_nt: TGCAGCGTTTTCCAGGGAGGCGCTGAAGCTTTCTTT

v_call: TRBV27
clone_size: -
d_call: -
j_call: TRBJ2-2
cdr3_aa: CASSLIRPGLGTGELFF
cdr3_nt: TGTGCCAGCAGTTTAATACGGCCAGGGCTAGGGACCGGGGAGCTGTTTTTT

v_call: TRBV6-2/TRBV6-3
clone_size: -
d_call: -
j_call: TRBJ1-4
cdr3_aa: CASSYRAAGEKLFF
cdr3_nt: TGTGCCAGCAGTTACCGGGCCGCGGGTGAAAAACTGTTTTTT

v_call: TRBV7-9
clone_size: -
d_call: TRBD2
j_call: TRBJ2-7
cdr3_aa: CASSPASGSLYEQYF
cdr3_nt: TGTGCCAGCAGCCCGGCTAGCGGGAGTTTATACGAGCAGTACTTC

v_call: TRBV12-3/TRBV12-4
clone_size: -
d_call: -
j_call: TRBJ2-1
cdr3_aa: CASSLGLGNKQFF
cdr3_nt: TGTGCCAGCAGTTTGGGACTCGGGAACAAGCAGTTCTTC

v_call: TRBV5-5
clone_size: -
d_call: -
j_call: TRBJ2-3
cdr3_aa: CASSLLGSRGDTQYF
cdr3_nt: TGTGCCAGCAGCTTATTGGGGAGTCGAGGTGATACGCAGTATTTT

v_call: TRBV4-3
clone_size: -
d_call: TRBD2
j_call: TRBJ2-7
cdr3_aa: CASSHFSGGSYEQYF
cdr3_nt: TGCGCCAGCAGCCATTTTAGCGGGGGGTCCTACGAGCAGTACTTC

v_call: TRBV5-6
clone_size: -
d_call: -
j_call: TRBJ2-1
cdr3_aa: CASSFSRGNEQFF
cdr3_nt: TGTGCCAGCAGCTTCTCGAGGGGGAATGAGCAGTTCTTC

v_call: TRBV5-5
clone_size: -
d_call: -
j_call: TRBJ2-7
cdr3_aa: CASSFRDTTLGRGSYEQYF
cdr3_nt: TGTGCCAGCAGCTTCCGGGACACAACCTTAGGCCGGGGCTCCTACGAGCAGTACTTC

v_call: TRBV29-1
clone_size: -
d_call: -
j_call: TRBJ1-4
cdr3_aa: CSVVGEVTNEKLFF
cdr3_nt: TGCAGCGTGGTTGGGGAGGTCACTAATGAAAAACTGTTTTTT

v_call: TRBV2
clone_size: -
d_call: TRBD2
j_call: TRBJ2-5
cdr3_aa: CASRVGLAGGTQTLYF
cdr3_nt: TGTGCCAGCAGGGTCGGGCTAGCGGGAGGCACCCAAACGCTGTACTTC

v_call: TRBV3-1/TRBV3-2
clone_size: -
d_call: TRBD1
j_call: TRBJ1-1
cdr3_aa: CASSLYAGTGGAEAFF
cdr3_nt: TGTGCCAGCAGCCTCTACGCGGGGACAGGGGGCGCTGAAGCTTTCTTT

v_call: TRBV5-6
clone_size: few
d_call: TRBD2
j_call: TRBJ2-7
cdr3_aa: CASSRGDEQYF
cdr3_nt: TGTGCCAGCAGCCGGGGGGACGAGCAGTACTTC

v_call: TRBV14
clone_size: -
d_call: -
j_call: TRBJ2-3
cdr3_aa: CASSQDRRGRTDTQYF
cdr3_nt: TGTGCCAGCAGCCAAGATAGGCGGGGACGCACAGATACGCAGTATTTT

v_call: TRBV21-1
clone_size: -
d_call: -
j_call: TRBJ1-5
cdr3_aa: CASSKVQGEDNQPQHF
cdr3_nt: TGTGCCAGCAGCAAAGTTCAAGGAGAGGATAATCAGCCCCAGCATTTT

v_call: TRBV19
clone_size: -
d_call: TRBD1
j_call: TRBJ2-7
cdr3_aa: CATAPRPGQRFYEQYF
cdr3_nt: TGTGCCACGGCACCCCGCCCGGGACAGAGATTCTACGAGCAGTACTTC

v_call: TRBV3-1/TRBV3-2
clone_size: -
d_call: TRBD2
j_call: TRBJ2-5
cdr3_aa: CASSLRTSGGETQYF
cdr3_nt: TGTGCCAGCAGCCTCCGGACTAGCGGAGGAGAGACCCAGTACTTC

v_call: TRBV5-1
clone_size: few
d_call: -
j_call: TRBJ1-3
cdr3_aa: CASSFGGDYSGNTIYF
cdr3_nt: TGCGCCAGCAGCTTTGGGGGCGACTACTCTGGAAACACCATATATTTT

v_call: TRBV7-8
clone_size: -
d_call: TRBD2
j_call: TRBJ2-7
cdr3_aa: CASSSLVAGDYEQYF
cdr3_nt: TGTGCCAGCAGCTCATTGGTAGCGGGGGACTACGAGCAGTACTTC

v_call: TRBV4-1
clone_size: -
d_call: -
j_call: TRBJ2-2
cdr3_aa: CASSQETGSNTGELFF
cdr3_nt: TGCGCCAGCAGCCAAGAAACAGGGTCAAACACCGGGGAGCTGTTTTTT

v_call: TRBV11-2
clone_size: -
d_call: -
j_call: TRBJ1-2
cdr3_aa: CASSLDSRNGYTF
cdr3_nt: TGTGCCAGCAGCTTAGATAGCCGAAATGGGTACACCTTC

v_call: TRBV19
clone_size: -
d_call: -
j_call: TRBJ1-1
cdr3_aa: CASSHLGQRNTEAFF
cdr3_nt: TGTGCCAGTAGTCATCTTGGACAGAGGAACACTGAAGCTTTCTTT

v_call: TRBV7-9
clone_size: -
d_call: -
j_call: TRBJ2-1
cdr3_aa: CASSLEAGGQFF
cdr3_nt: TGTGCCAGCAGCTTAGAAGCGGGTGGGCAGTTCTTC

v_call: TRBV5-6
clone_size: once
d_call: -
j_call: TRBJ2-7
cdr3_aa: CASRRIGDSSYEQYF
cdr3_nt: TGTGCCAGCAGACGCATAGGAGACAGCTCCTACGAGCAGTACTTC

v_call: TRBV29-1
clone_size: once
d_call: TRBD1
j_call: TRBJ2-7
cdr3_aa: CSVEDWGTGEAYEQYF
cdr3_nt: TGCAGCGTTGAAGATTGGGGGACAGGGGAGGCCTACGAGCAGTACTTC

v_call: TRBV30
clone_size: -
d_call: TRBD1
j_call: TRBJ1-2
cdr3_aa: CAWKPDRALGYTF
cdr3_nt: TGTGCCTGGAAGCCGGACAGGGCCTTGGGCTACACCTTC

v_call: TRBV7-2
clone_size: -
d_call: -
j_call: TRBJ2-4
cdr3_aa: CASSLLGFKNIQYF
cdr3_nt: TGTGCCAGCAGCTTACTGGGCTTCAAAAACATTCAGTACTTC

v_call: TRBV10-2
clone_size: -
d_call: TRBD2
j_call: TRBJ2-1
cdr3_aa: CASSLFAGRAGNEQFF
cdr3_nt: TGCGCCAGCAGCCTGTTTGCGGGGAGGGCCGGGAATGAGCAGTTCTTC

v_call: TRBV21-1
clone_size: -
d_call: -
j_call: TRBJ1-5
cdr3_aa: CASSKVWTAEPNQPQHF
cdr3_nt: TGTGCCAGCAGCAAAGTATGGACAGCCGAGCCTAATCAGCCCCAGCATTTT

v_call: TRBV5-4
clone_size: -
d_call: TRBD1
j_call: TRBJ1-5
cdr3_aa: CASSIRDRGLGNQPQHF
cdr3_nt: TGTGCCAGCAGCATCCGGGACAGGGGTTTGGGCAATCAGCCCCAGCATTTT

v_call: TRBV29-1
clone_size: -
d_call: -
j_call: TRBJ2-7
cdr3_aa: CSVDAGYEQYF
cdr3_nt: TGCAGCGTTGACGCGGGTTACGAGCAGTACTTC

v_call: TRBV6-5
clone_size: -
d_call: -
j_call: TRBJ2-7
cdr3_aa: CASSYRTKREQYF
cdr3_nt: TGTGCCAGCAGTTACCGGACTAAACGGGAGCAGTACTTC

v_call: TRBV2
clone_size: -
d_call: -
j_call: TRBJ2-7
cdr3_aa: CASSPLEIQYF
cdr3_nt: TGTGCCAGCAGTCCATTGGAGATACAGTACTTC

v_call: TRBV5-1
clone_size: -
d_call: TRBD2
j_call: TRBJ2-1
cdr3_aa: CASTPSGGYNEQFF
cdr3_nt: TGCGCCAGCACCCCCAGCGGGGGCTACAATGAGCAGTTCTTC

v_call: TRBV5-1
clone_size: -
d_call: -
j_call: TRBJ2-7
cdr3_aa: CASSLDRTDRYEQYF
cdr3_nt: TGCGCCAGCAGCTTGGATAGGACAGACCGCTACGAGCAGTACTTC

v_call: TRBV18
clone_size: -
d_call: TRBD1
j_call: TRBJ1-6
cdr3_aa: CASSRYTGVGDSSYNSPLHF
cdr3_nt: TGTGCCAGCTCACGATACACAGGGGTCGGAGACAGCTCCTATAATTCACCCCTCCACTTT

v_call: TRBV3-1/TRBV3-2
clone_size: -
d_call: TRBD2
j_call: TRBJ2-1
cdr3_aa: CASSQVWRLAGDNEQFF
cdr3_nt: TGTGCCAGCAGCCAAGTGTGGAGACTAGCGGGGGACAATGAGCAGTTCTTC